This entry lists 32 T cell receptor beta chains sequenced from one sample in a study of T cell responses to AZD1222 COVID-19 vaccine. Libraries were prepared by immunoSEQ multiplex PCR; TCRdb keeps only in-frame clonotypes and omits some of them. Among 95,000 to 120,000 clones, approximately 89% were seen once, and the ten largest hold roughly 3%. Source: peripheral blood, taken on day 0 of MenACWY control vaccination. The receptors derive from an adult in good health.

The chain combines TRBV5-5 with TRBJ1-2, with 9 bases identical to TRBD1. This CDR3 contains 15 residues. Germline V lookup: CDR1 SGHKS, CDR2 YYEKEE (reference sequence). The V segment lost 2 bases and the J segment 2 bases; nucleotides outside the gene matches: 4. The CDR3 bases are TGTGCCAGCAGCTTACGGACAGGGGCGAACTATGGCTACACCTTC. Its protein product is CASSLRTGANYGYTF.

J is TRBJ1-1 and V is TRBV6-5, with a weak D call TRBD1 (5 bases). Trimming took 5 bases from V and 5 from J, leaving 15 bases between them. Looked up from germline, CDR1 is MNHEY and CDR2 is SVGAGI. This CDR3 has 14 residues. The DNA of the CDR3 is TGTGCCAGCAGTCACCGGAGGGGTATGACTGAAGCTTTCTTT. It yields the protein CASSHRRGMTEAFF.

This rearrangement joins TRBV10-3 to TRBJ2-5, with 8 bases that match TRBD1. The V segment lost 4 bases and the J segment 0 bases; nucleotides outside the gene matches: 4. This CDR3 region has 15 residues. Germline loops: CDR1 ENHRY, CDR2 SYGVKD. Here the CDR3 reads CAISGVGQDQETQYF. Written as DNA, the CDR3 is TGTGCCATCAGTGGGGTGGGACAGGACCAAGAGACCCAGTACTTC.

This rearrangement joins TRBV7-9 to TRBJ2-3; D could derive from TRBD1 or TRBD2 (5 bases each). CDR1 and CDR2 from the germline V gene are SEHNR and FQNEAQ (reference sequence). The V end lost 5 bases, the J end lost 4 bases, and 13 bases lay between the germline ends. The CDR3 contains 14 residues. The CDR3 is CASSPTGPPDTQYF. The CDR3 bases are TGTGCCAGCAGCCCGACGGGGCCGCCAGATACGCAGTATTTT.

This chain uses TRBV6-2 or TRBV6-3 with TRBJ1-1, with TRBD1 as a possible D gene (5 bases). The CDR3 spans 15 residues. V lost 2 bases to trimming and J lost 2 bases, with 12 bases between them. Germline CDR1 and CDR2: MNHEY and SVGEGT. The chain's CDR3 is CASSYNRDGNTEAFF. The CDR3 nucleotides read TGTGCCAGCAGTTACAACCGGGACGGTAACACTGAAGCTTTCTTT.

Concerning this clone itself: It is unclear where the CDR3 begins or ends on the DNA, so no DNA is shown, and the CDR3 is as TCRdb lists it. V and J are TRBV2 and TRBJ1-4. Ends included, the CDR3 has 16 residues. Germline V gene lookup returns CDR1 SNHLY and CDR2 FYNNEI. The CDR3: CASSDFRGSINEKLFF.

J is TRBJ2-1 and V is TRBV4-2; 10 positions agree with TRBD2. CDR3 length: 16 residues. Germline V gene data show CDR1 as LGHNA and CDR2 as YNFKEQ. The junction had 4 bases not matched to a gene; V was cut back by 4 bases and J by 1 base. The chain's CDR3 is CASSREAGGSYNEQFF. The DNA for the CDR3 is TGTGCCAGCAGCCGAGAAGCGGGGGGGTCCTACAATGAGCAGTTCTTC.

This clone was seen a single time. The CDR3 DNA sequence: TGCGCCAGCAGCTTACAGGGGGCAGGCACTGAAGCTTTCTTT. It is translated as CASSLQGAGTEAFF. The chain uses TRBV5-1 and TRBJ1-1; 9 bases are a match to TRBD1. After removal of 2 bases from V and 4 bases from J, the junction contained 3 bases not matched to a gene. CDR1 is SGHRS, CDR2 YFSETQ, per germline. CDR3 length: 14 residues.

The V call is TRBV24-1, the J call TRBJ2-3; D unclear. Trimming left V 3 bases short and J 1 base short, with 10 bases between. The CDR3 spans 15 residues. Germline loops: CDR1 KGHDR, CDR2 SFDVKD. CDR3 amino acids: CATSDPTGGTDTQYF. In DNA form, the CDR3 reads TGTGCCACCAGTGATCCGACTGGGGGCACAGATACGCAGTATTTT.

V gene TRBV19 combines with J gene TRBJ2-5, with D unresolved. With 5 bases removed from V and 0 bases from J, the gap between germline ends came to 10 bases. The germline V gene encodes CDR1 LNHDA and CDR2 SQIVND (reference sequence). This CDR3 has 14 residues. The CDR3 spells CASSRQSYQETQYF. CDR3 DNA sequence: TGTGCCAGTAGTCGGCAAAGTTACCAAGAGACCCAGTACTTC. The variable domain in full, with the rest retrieved from reference TRBV19 and TRBJ2-5, is DGGITQSPKYLFRKEGQNVTLSCEQNLNHDAMYWYRQDPGQGLRLIYYSQIVNDFQKGDIAEGYSVSREKKESFPLTVTSAQKNPTAFYLCASSRQSYQETQYFGPGTRLLVL.

V and J are TRBV10-1 and TRBJ2-2; D is unresolved. CDR1 and CDR2 (germline): WNHNN, SYGVQD (reference sequence). The CDR3 totals 14 residues. Trimming pared 4 bases from V and 3 bases from J, leaving 9 bases between. The CDR3 DNA follows: TGCGCCAGCAGTGCCGGGCAGCACACCGGGGAGCTGTTTTTT. Its protein product is CASSAGQHTGELFF.

As to this clone: Distinct nucleotide sequences in the sample also encode this CDR3. The rearrangement joins TRBV11-2 to TRBJ1-5; TRBD1 matches at 8 bases. The CDR3 runs 14 residues. Trimming cost V 4 bases and J 6 bases; bases outside gene matches: 5. Germline CDR1 and CDR2: SGHAT and FQNNGV. CDR3 loop: CASSSGQGRQPQHF. The CDR3 DNA reads TGTGCCAGCAGCTCCGGACAGGGACGTCAGCCCCAGCATTTT.

This sequence joins TRBV7-9 and TRBJ1-2; D call uncertain. CDR1 is SEHNR and CDR2 is FQNEAQ in the germline V gene (reference sequence). This CDR3 spans 15 amino acids. The ends were cut back, 0 bases at V and 7 bases at J, with 15 bases in the middle. The CDR3 loop is CASSLASGRQSGYTF. The CDR3 bases are TGTGCCAGCAGCTTAGCTAGTGGGAGGCAAAGTGGCTACACCTTC.

The rearrangement uses TRBV7-9 and TRBJ1-1; TRBD1 is a possible D gene (6 bases). Per germline, CDR1 SEHNR and CDR2 FQNEAQ (reference sequence). V dropped 5 bases and J dropped 7 bases, with 11 bases sitting between them. This CDR3 has 12 amino acids. CDR3 in DNA: TGTGCCAGCAGCGTAAACAGGGATGAAGCTTTCTTT. Translation gives CASSVNRDEAFF.

This rearrangement joins TRBV27 to TRBJ1-5, with D perhaps matching TRBD1 (6 bases). The CDR3 is 12 residues long. CDR1 MNHEY and CDR2 SMNVEV come from the germline V gene (reference sequence). The V and J ends lost 6 bases and 6 bases respectively, with 9 bases between them. The CDR3 nucleotides read TGTGCCAGCAGACAGGGAGGTCAGCCCCAGCATTTT. Its protein is CASRQGGQPQHF.

The chain has TRBV18 and TRBJ1-3, with 9 bases identical to TRBD1. After removal of 2 bases from V and 2 bases from J, the junction contained 1 base not matched to a gene. CDR3 length equals 15 residues. Germline lookup yields CDR1 KGHSH and CDR2 LQKENI. CDR3 nucleotides: TGTGCCAGCTCACCAGACAGGGGGACTGGAAACACCATATATTTT. It codes for CASSPDRGTGNTIYF.

This chain joins TRBV29-1 and TRBJ1-1; TRBD1 aligns across 10 bases. The CDR3 totals 13 residues. CDR1 and CDR2 from the germline V gene are SQVTM and ANQGSEA. The V and J ends lost 8 bases and 5 bases, in that order; junction bases with no gene match: 8. The DNA for the CDR3 is TGCAGCTCTTCGACAGGGGGCCTTACTGAAGCTTTCTTT. It specifies CSSSTGGLTEAFF.

In DNA, the CDR3 is TGCAGCGGGGGACAGGGAGTCGCTGAAGCTTTCTTT. This gives the protein CSGGQGVAEAFF. This sequence joins TRBV29-1 and TRBJ1-1, with 9 bases fitting TRBD1. This CDR3 has 12 residues. Germline lookup yields CDR1 SQVTM and CDR2 ANQGSEA. Unmatched junction bases numbered 6, after V lost 7 bases and J lost 6 bases.

The chain employs TRBV11-2 and TRBJ1-3, with no clear D. The CDR3 has 17 amino acids. CDR1 SGHAT and CDR2 FQNNGV come from the germline V gene. Trimming removed 0 bases at V and 2 bases at J, with 14 bases between. The CDR3 DNA follows: TGTGCCAGCAGCTTAGAGCCCCACCTGGCTCCTGGAAACACCATATATTTT. Amino acid sequence: CASSLEPHLAPGNTIYF.

The rearrangement joins TRBV5-6 to TRBJ1-1; no definite D call. CDR1 and CDR2 from the germline V gene are SGHDT and YYEEEE. The CDR3 runs 13 residues. Between the trimmed V and J ends, which lost 0 bases and 0 bases, there was a span of 3 bases. CDR3 loop: CASSLEVNTEAFF. CDR3 nucleotide sequence: TGTGCCAGCAGCTTGGAGGTGAACACTGAAGCTTTCTTT.

The chain is built from TRBV7-9 and TRBJ1-4, with D perhaps TRBD1 (5 bases). This CDR3 is 15 amino acids long. CDR1 and CDR2 from the germline V gene are SEHNR and FQNEAQ (reference sequence). Trimming left V 1 base short and J 8 bases short, with 14 bases between. The CDR3 DNA follows: TGTGCCAGCAGCTTAGGGTTGGGTCGGGGCGAAAAACTGTTTTTT. Its protein is CASSLGLGRGEKLFF. Full variable domain (rest looked up from reference TRBV7-9 and TRBJ1-4): DTGVSQNPRHKITKRGQNVTFRCDPISEHNRLYWYRQTLGQGPEFLTYFQNEAQLEKSRLLSDRFSAERPKGSFSTLEIQRTEQGDSAMYLCASSLGLGRGEKLFFGSGTQLSVL.

This chain uses TRBV10-2 with TRBJ1-5; 7 positions match TRBD1. This CDR3 spans 15 amino acids. The J segment lost 4 bases and the V segment lost 9 bases, leaving 12 bases of the junction unmatched. Per germline, CDR1 WSHSY and CDR2 SAAADI. Here the CDR3 reads CASQDWQGENQPQHF. The CDR3 region has the DNA TGCGCCAGTCAAGATTGGCAGGGGGAAAATCAGCCCCAGCATTTT.

V gene TRBV9 combines with J gene TRBJ2-5; 10 bases agree with TRBD2. This CDR3 is built from 16 residues. V dropped 2 bases and J dropped 1; count of bases not matched to a gene: 5. The germline V gene has CDR1 SGDLS and CDR2 YYNGEE. CDR3 coding DNA: TGTGCCAGCAGCGTTGGACTAGCGGTACTCCAAGAGACCCAGTACTTC. The encoded protein is CASSVGLAVLQETQYF.

The V call is TRBV11-2, the J call TRBJ2-7; D might be TRBD1 or TRBD2, each matching 5 bases. The V end was cut by 1 base, the J end by 6 bases, with 16 bases between. CDR1 SGHAT and CDR2 FQNNGV come from the germline V gene. The CDR3 is made up of 15 amino acids. This chain's CDR3 is CASSLVGTSWPEQYF. CDR3 bases: TGTGCCAGCAGCTTAGTAGGGACGTCCTGGCCCGAGCAGTACTTC.

V is TRBV19 and J is TRBJ2-2; D may be TRBD2 (6 bases). The CDR3 loop spans 15 amino acids. The V gene's germline CDR1 is LNHDA and CDR2 SQIVND (reference sequence). Trimming cost V 7 bases and J 7 bases, with 19 bases left between them. The CDR3 sequence: CASNFRAGRNGELFF. The CDR3 bases are TGTGCCAGTAATTTCAGGGCAGGGAGGAACGGGGAGCTGTTTTTT. Full variable domain (outside the CDR3, taken from reference TRBV19 and TRBJ2-2): DGGITQSPKYLFRKEGQNVTLSCEQNLNHDAMYWYRQDPGQGLRLIYYSQIVNDFQKGDIAEGYSVSREKKESFPLTVTSAQKNPTAFYLCASNFRAGRNGELFFGEGSRLTVL.

V gene TRBV6-1 combines with J gene TRBJ1-1, with a tentative D call TRBD1 (5 bases). CDR1 and CDR2 from the germline V gene are MNHNS and SASEGT. V was clipped by 1 base and J by 5 bases, with 8 bases between them. This CDR3 has 13 residues. The CDR3 DNA reads as TGTGCCAGCAGTGAAGGGGGGGGAACTGAAGCTTTCTTT. Amino acids: CASSEGGGTEAFF.

The V call is TRBV28, the J call TRBJ2-2; 11 bases align to TRBD2. In germline, CDR1 is MDHEN, CDR2 SYDVKM. The J segment lost 1 base and the V segment lost 6 bases, leaving 13 bases of the junction unmatched. The CDR3 is 19 amino acids. CDR3 in amino acids: CASSTDTSSGGMNTGELFF. The DNA of the CDR3 is TGTGCCAGCAGCACCGACACATCTAGCGGGGGGATGAACACCGGGGAGCTGTTTTTT.

The chain joins TRBV3-1 (or the pseudogene TRBV3-2) to TRBJ2-7, with D tentatively TRBD1 or TRBD2 (5 bases each). This CDR3 is built from 16 residues. With 2 bases removed from V and 0 bases from J, the gap between germline ends came to 14 bases. CDR1 and CDR2 from the germline V gene are LGHDT and YNNKEL (reference sequence). The CDR3 sequence is CASSQTWDVSSYEQYF. CDR3 coding DNA: TGTGCCAGCAGCCAAACTTGGGACGTGAGCTCCTACGAGCAGTACTTC.

The chain has TRBV6-2 or TRBV6-3 and TRBJ2-7; 8 bases line up with TRBD1. CDR1 is MNHEY and CDR2 is SVGEGT in the germline V gene. The CDR3 is 15 amino acids. The V and J ends lost 0 bases and 2 bases, in that order; junction bases with no gene match: 3. This CDR3 is CASSYSETGAYEQYF. In nucleotides, the CDR3 is TGTGCCAGCAGTTACTCGGAGACAGGGGCCTACGAGCAGTACTTC.

This rearrangement joins TRBV4-3 to TRBJ2-5; D not certain. Germline V gene lookup returns CDR1 LGHNA and CDR2 YSLEER. The CDR3 consists of 17 residues. Trimming shortened V by 0 bases and J by 2 bases, and 16 bases separated the two germline ends. CDR3 nucleotide sequence: TGCGCCAGCAGCCAAGATCCTTTGTCTGGCGATCAAGAGACCCAGTACTTC. It translates to CASSQDPLSGDQETQYF.

V and J are TRBV5-4 and TRBJ1-3; no reliable D call. Germline lookup yields CDR1 SGHNT and CDR2 YYREEE (reference sequence). CDR3 length: 14 amino acids. V was pared by 3 bases and J by 4 bases, with 11 bases between. This CDR3 is CASSSTMGGNTIYF. The CDR3 coding sequence is TGTGCCAGCAGCTCCACAATGGGGGGAAACACCATATATTTT.

This clone has a handful of counts. The chain recombines TRBV4-2 with TRBJ2-1, with 10 nucleotides matching TRBD1. Germline CDR1 and CDR2: LGHNA and YNFKEQ. The junction had 7 bases not matched to a gene; V was cut back by 3 bases and J by 5 bases. The length of the CDR3 is 16 residues. Here the CDR3 DNA reads TGTGCCAGCAGCCAGAGAGACAGGGGGCTGGACAATGAGCAGTTCTTC. Amino acids: CASSQRDRGLDNEQFF.